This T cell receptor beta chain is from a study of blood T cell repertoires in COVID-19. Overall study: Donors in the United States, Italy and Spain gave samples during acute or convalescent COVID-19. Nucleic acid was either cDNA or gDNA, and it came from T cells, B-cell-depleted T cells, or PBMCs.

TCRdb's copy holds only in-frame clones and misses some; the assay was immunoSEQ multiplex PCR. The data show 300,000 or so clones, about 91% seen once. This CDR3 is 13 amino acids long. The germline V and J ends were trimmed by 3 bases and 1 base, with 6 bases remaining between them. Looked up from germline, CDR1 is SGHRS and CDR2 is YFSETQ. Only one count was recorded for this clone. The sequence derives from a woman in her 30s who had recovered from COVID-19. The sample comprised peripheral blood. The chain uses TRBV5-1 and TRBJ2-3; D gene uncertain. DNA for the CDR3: TGCGCCAGCAGCTCAACGGGCACAGATACGCAGTATTTT. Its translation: CASSSTGTDTQYF.